One sample yielded the 28 T cell receptor beta chains listed below, sequenced in a study of identical twins. TCRdb used MiXCR to reprocess the 5' RACE reads, holding one entry per CDR3 protein. The repertoire consists of 650,000 to 750,000 distinct CDR3 sequences, with 21% occurring once and the leading ten covering over 4%. These same data were also listed under a study on T cells expressing NK-cell markers.

Specimen: PBMCs. These receptors all stem from a woman aged 18 to 35 in good health.

This clonotype has more than one count but fewer than ten. J is TRBJ2-7 and V is TRBV6-1; D remains ambiguous. The V gene's germline CDR1 is MNHNS and CDR2 SASEGT. V lost 1 base, J lost 0 bases, and 10 bases lay in between. The CDR3 runs to 15 residues. The DNA for the CDR3 is TGTGCCAGCAGTGAAGAGGCGATATTCTCCTACGAGCAGTACTTC. Its translation is CASSEEAIFSYEQYF.

This rearrangement joins TRBV5-1 to TRBJ2-2, with D possibly matching TRBD1 (6 bases). Per germline, CDR1 SGHRS and CDR2 YFSETQ. V was shortened by 1 base and J by 4 bases, with 11 bases between the two germline ends. The CDR3 extends over 15 amino acids. The CDR3 protein is CASSLYAGVTGELFF. The DNA for the CDR3 is TGCGCCAGCAGCTTGTACGCAGGGGTCACCGGGGAGCTGTTTTTT.

This clonotype was seen only a few times. The chain links TRBV5-4 to TRBJ2-1; tentatively, D is TRBD2 (6 bases). CDR3 size: 10 residues. Germline V gene lookup returns CDR1 SGHNT and CDR2 YYREEE (reference sequence). Trimming removed 7 bases from V and 8 bases from J, with 7 bases in between. DNA for the CDR3: TGTGCCAGCGGGGAGGATGAGCAGTTCTTC. Translation: CASGEDEQFF.

This clonotype came up a few times. The rearrangement joins TRBV5-8 to TRBJ1-1; tentatively, D is TRBD1 (5 bases). The CDR3 length is 15 residues. Germline lookup yields CDR1 SGHTS and CDR2 YDEGEE. V shed 3 bases and J shed 4 bases, with 16 bases lying between them. The CDR3 DNA reads TGTGCCAGCAGCTCAATCCAGGGTTACGGCACTGAAGCTTTCTTT. Residues: CASSSIQGYGTEAFF.

This clonotype came up a few times. This sequence joins TRBV2 and TRBJ2-7, with a weak D call TRBD1 (6 bases). V shed 10 bases and J shed 4 bases, with 17 bases lying between them. Germline loops: CDR1 SNHLY, CDR2 FYNNEI. The CDR3 is made up of 13 amino acids. The CDR3 sequence: CATATGFGYEQYF. In DNA form, the CDR3 reads TGTGCCACCGCCACAGGGTTCGGGTACGAGCAGTACTTC.

The J gene is TRBJ2-1, the V gene TRBV9, with D possibly being TRBD1 (7 bases). The V and J ends lost 2 bases and 6 bases respectively, with 15 bases between them. Looked up from germline, CDR1 is SGDLS and CDR2 is YYNGEE. The CDR3 is made up of 15 amino acids. CDR3: CASSVEGAPFNEQFF. CDR3 in DNA: TGTGCCAGCAGCGTGGAGGGGGCCCCTTTCAATGAGCAGTTCTTC.

This clonotype was counted ten times or more. The chain joins TRBV7-2 to TRBJ2-3; D uncertain. Trimming pared 0 bases from V and 1 base from J, leaving 8 bases between. Germline V gene data show CDR1 as SGHTA and CDR2 as FQGNSA. CDR3 length equals 15 residues. CDR3 DNA: TGTGCCAGCAGCTTAGCGTACGTGGGCACAGATACGCAGTATTTT. Protein: CASSLAYVGTDTQYF.

This clonotype has only a few counts. This rearrangement joins TRBV2 to TRBJ2-1; 13 nucleotides agree with TRBD2. Germline V gene data show CDR1 as SNHLY and CDR2 as FYNNEI. Trimming took 7 bases from V and 10 from J; bases not matched to a gene: 7. The CDR3 covers 14 residues. As DNA, the CDR3 is TGTGCCAGCACAGGACTAGCGGGAGACGTCGAGCAGTTCTTC. It yields the protein CASTGLAGDVEQFF.

This clonotype was seen a handful of times. The genes are TRBV7-2 and TRBJ2-3; D is tentatively TRBD1 or TRBD2 (5 bases each). Deletions cut 2 bases from V and 7 bases from J, with 16 bases between. Looked up from germline, CDR1 is SGHTA and CDR2 is FQGNSA. The CDR3 totals 15 residues. This chain's CDR3 is CASSLRDPPGHTQYF. The CDR3 nucleotides are TGTGCCAGCAGCTTAAGGGACCCCCCGGGGCATACGCAGTATTTT.

The CDR3 reads CASSWSAITGASEQYF. CDR3 DNA: TGCGCCAGCAGCTGGAGTGCCATTACAGGGGCGTCCGAGCAGTACTTC. The chain couples TRBV5-1 to TRBJ2-7; TRBD1 agrees at 7 bases. After removal of 3 bases from V and 6 bases from J, the junction contained 15 bases not matched to a gene. There are 16 residues in the CDR3. The germline CDR1 and CDR2 sequences are SGHRS and YFSETQ. The full variable domain, in which reference TRBV5-1 and TRBJ2-7 provide the parts outside the CDR3, is KAGVTQTPRYLIKTRGQQVTLSCSPISGHRSVSWYQQTPGQGLQFLFEYFSETQRNKGNFPGRFSGRQFSNSRSEMNVSTLELGDSALYLCASSWSAITGASEQYFGPGTRLTVT.

The rearrangement uses TRBV20-1 and TRBJ2-7, with a tentative D call TRBD1 (6 bases). Germline V CDR1 and CDR2: DFQATT, SNEGSKA (reference sequence). CDR3 size: 11 residues. V was shortened by 7 bases and J by 5 bases, with 12 bases between the two germline ends. The CDR3 region is CSGQGSDEQYF. The CDR3 coding sequence is TGCAGTGGGCAGGGGTCGGACGAGCAGTACTTC.

This clonotype was seen more than once but under ten times. V and J are TRBV27 and TRBJ1-1, with D tentatively TRBD1 (6 bases). This CDR3 contains 13 residues. Germline-derived CDR1 and CDR2 are MNHEY and SMNVEV (reference sequence). V dropped 6 bases and J dropped 1 base, with 9 bases sitting between them. CDR3 nucleotide sequence: TGTGCCAGCAGGGACAGCGCGAACACTGAAGCTTTCTTT. Amino acids: CASRDSANTEAFF.

The J gene is TRBJ1-4, the V gene TRBV12-3 or TRBV12-4; D might be TRBD1 (6 bases). V lost 1 base, J lost 12 bases, and 15 bases lay in between. The CDR3 loop spans 14 amino acids. The CDR3, as DNA: TGTGCCAGCAGTTTAGGGACAGATGCCCAGGAACTGTTTTTT. This sequence encodes CASSLGTDAQELFF.

This clonotype was detected a few times. The CDR3 DNA follows: TGTGCCAGCAGTCGACGGGACCCCATGCCCAACGAGCAGTACTTC. Amino acid sequence: CASSRRDPMPNEQYF. V and J are TRBV3-1 and TRBJ2-7; D might be TRBD1 or TRBD2, each matching 5 bases. Trimming stripped 6 bases from V and 5 bases from J, with 20 bases between. The CDR3 covers 15 residues. Germline CDR1 and CDR2: LGHDT and YNNKEL (reference sequence).

This clonotype has more than one count but fewer than ten. The genes are TRBV12-3 or TRBV12-4 and TRBJ2-1; TRBD2 is a possible D gene (6 bases). There are 14 residues in the CDR3. Trimming stripped 2 bases from V and 9 bases from J, with 14 bases between. CDR3 nucleotides: TGTGCCAGCAGTTTAATGATGGACTACGGTGAGCAGTTCTTC. Residues: CASSLMMDYGEQFF.

This clonotype was observed a handful of times. This chain uses TRBV6-1 with TRBJ2-1, with 9 nucleotides matching TRBD2. Germline trimming cut 5 bases from V and 4 bases from J; bases unmatched to any gene: 9. The germline V gene has CDR1 MNHNS and CDR2 SASEGT. This CDR3 spans 16 amino acids. The CDR3 sequence: CASSTPVAGAYNEQFF. The CDR3 nucleotides are TGTGCCAGCAGTACGCCCGTAGCGGGGGCTTACAATGAGCAGTTCTTC.

This clonotype was counted a few times. The CDR3 is CSARGAVQETQYF. The CDR3 bases are TGCAGTGCACGGGGGGCGGTCCAAGAGACCCAGTACTTC. The chain couples TRBV20-1 to TRBJ2-5; D might be TRBD2 (7 bases). This CDR3 is built from 13 residues. The V gene's germline CDR1 is DFQATT and CDR2 SNEGSKA (reference sequence). Trimming pared 6 bases from V and 1 base from J, leaving 12 bases between.

This clonotype was recorded a few times. The chain links TRBV10-3 to TRBJ2-5, with D possibly TRBD1 on 5 matching bases. Germline CDR1 and CDR2: ENHRY and SYGVKD. V was trimmed by 4 bases and J by 5 bases, leaving 11 bases between them. CDR3 length equals 13 residues. This CDR3 is CAISAGMGETQYF. The CDR3 DNA sequence: TGTGCCATCAGTGCAGGGATGGGGGAGACCCAGTACTTC.

The chain has TRBV15 and TRBJ2-3; TRBD1 aligns across 9 bases. The germline V gene encodes CDR1 LNHNV and CDR2 YYDKDF (reference sequence). The V and J ends lost 1 base and 3 bases, in that order; junction bases with no gene match: 8. The CDR3 spans 17 residues. CDR3 sequence (DNA): TGTGCCACCAGCAGAGGCTCACAGGGGGCGGCAACAGATACGCAGTATTTT. This encodes CATSRGSQGAATDTQYF.

This chain joins TRBV7-2 and TRBJ2-1; 7 bases agree with TRBD1. The V and J ends lost 5 bases and 6 bases, in that order; junction bases with no gene match: 10. Germline lookup yields CDR1 SGHTA and CDR2 FQGNSA. This CDR3 has 15 residues. CDR3 DNA: TGTGCCAGCAGCGTATTCGGACAGGTACGCAATGAGCAGTTCTTC. It encodes CASSVFGQVRNEQFF.

This chain uses TRBV5-5 with TRBJ2-5, with TRBD2 identical over 8 bases. J gave up 4 bases and V 4 bases, and 21 bases lay outside the gene matches. Germline V gives CDR1 SGHKS, CDR2 YYEKEE (reference sequence). CDR3 size: 19 residues. CDR3 in amino acids: CASSHPIKLPSGSGETQYF. The CDR3 coding sequence is TGTGCCAGCAGCCATCCAATCAAGCTACCCAGCGGGAGCGGAGAGACCCAGTACTTC.

This rearrangement joins TRBV10-3 to TRBJ1-1; TRBD1 aligns across 7 bases. CDR3 length equals 12 residues. CDR1 and CDR2 from the germline V gene are ENHRY and SYGVKD. Losses at the gene ends were 6 bases for V and 5 bases for J; bases not matched to a gene: 3. Here the CDR3 DNA reads TGTGCCATCAGCCTACAGGGGACTGAAGCTTTCTTT. Protein product: CAISLQGTEAFF.

This clonotype was seen only a few times. V is TRBV14 and J is TRBJ1-6; no clear D gene. Germline V gene data show CDR1 as SGHDN and CDR2 as FVKESK. This CDR3 has 15 amino acids. V gave up 6 bases and J gave up 0 bases, with 9 bases separating them. The CDR3 loop reads CASRGRNSYNSPLHF. The CDR3 nucleotides are TGTGCCAGCAGGGGCCGGAACTCCTATAATTCACCCCTCCACTTT.

The chain carries TRBV7-2 and TRBJ2-1, with TRBD2 identical over 10 bases. CDR3 size: 13 residues. Germline assignment: CDR1 SGHTA and CDR2 FQGNSA. Unmatched junction bases numbered 4, after V lost 4 bases and J lost 10 bases. The CDR3 loop reads CASSSRGLAEQFF. The CDR3, as DNA: TGTGCCAGCAGCTCCAGGGGACTAGCGGAGCAGTTCTTC.

The chain has TRBV5-1 and TRBJ1-1, with D unclear. The CDR3 runs to 15 residues. V lost 0 bases, J lost 1 base, and 10 bases lay in between. Germline CDR1 and CDR2: SGHRS and YFSETQ. The CDR3 region has the DNA TGCGCCAGCAGCTTGGTAAAGGGAAGGAACACTGAAGCTTTCTTT. The encoded protein is CASSLVKGRNTEAFF. Complete variable domain (other parts from reference TRBV5-1 and TRBJ1-1): KAGVTQTPRYLIKTRGQQVTLSCSPISGHRSVSWYQQTPGQGLQFLFEYFSETQRNKGNFPGRFSGRQFSNSRSEMNVSTLELGDSALYLCASSLVKGRNTEAFFGQGTRLTVV.

The V call is TRBV20-1, the J call TRBJ2-1; D perhaps matches TRBD2 (6 bases). The ends were cut back, 0 bases at V and 2 bases at J, with 14 bases in the middle. Germline values: CDR1 DFQATT, CDR2 SNEGSKA (reference sequence). The CDR3 length is 16 residues. The CDR3 reads CSARDTGTSAYNEQFF. The CDR3 bases are TGCAGTGCTAGAGATACCGGGACTTCAGCCTACAATGAGCAGTTCTTC.

A few counts support this clonotype. The V and J genes are TRBV6-4 and TRBJ2-2; 7 positions agree with TRBD2. Per germline, CDR1 MRHNA and CDR2 SNTAGT. V trimming: 10 bases; J trimming: 5 bases; junction bases outside the gene matches: 16. The CDR3 totals 16 residues. CDR3: CATLGLADRDTGELFF. Here the CDR3 DNA reads TGTGCCACCCTGGGGCTAGCGGACCGAGATACCGGGGAGCTGTTTTTT.

Only a few counts were recorded for this clonotype. This chain connects TRBV7-9 to TRBJ2-7; D possibly uses TRBD1 or TRBD2 (5 bases each). Per the germline V gene, CDR1 is SEHNR and CDR2 is FQNEAQ (reference sequence). Trimming took off 1 base at V and 3 bases at J, with 10 bases between the two ends. This CDR3 spans 14 amino acids. The CDR3 region is CASSLGGRIYEQYF. CDR3 nucleotides: TGTGCCAGCAGCTTAGGGGGACGGATCTACGAGCAGTACTTC.